These T cell receptor beta chains were read from a single sample in a study of T cells in Graves' hyperthyroidism and ophthalmopathy. TCRdb reprocessed the multiplex PCR reads via MiXCR and lists one record per CDR3 protein. The table shows hundreds of thousands of distinct CDR3 sequences, with approximately 14% occurring only once. The sequencing sample was made of blood. The source is a woman under 30 with Graves' hyperthyroidism. Both conserved end residues are part of each CDR3. A D gene is named only where the DNA matches it firmly. Only part of the rows carry a size: once, few, many, or a class if the clone is expanded.

d_gene,v_gene,abundance,j_gene,CDR3nt,CDR3aa
-,TRBV29-1,-,TRBJ1-2,TGCAGCGTTCTCAACCACCAATTGGGTGCCAACGCTAACTATGGCTACACCTTC,CSVLNHQLGANANYGYTF
-,TRBV20-1,-,TRBJ1-2,TGCAGTGCTAGTAGGGGAGGTGGCTACACCTTC,CSASRGGGYTF
TRBD2,TRBV12-3/TRBV12-4,-,TRBJ2-7,TGTGCCAGCAGTCGTCGTTCTAGCGGGGATTACTACGAGCAGTACTTC,CASSRRSSGDYYEQYF
-,TRBV5-6,-,TRBJ2-7,TGTGCCAGCAGCTTGGGGGGCTGGGCCTACGAGCAGTACTTC,CASSLGGWAYEQYF
-,TRBV19,-,TRBJ1-1,TGTGCCAGTAGTATTCTAGCTAGCTCGAACACTGAAGCTTTCTTT,CASSILASSNTEAFF
-,TRBV18,-,TRBJ1-6,TGTGCCAGCTCATCTTTCAAGCGGACAGCGGGGACACCCCTCCACTTT,CASSSFKRTAGTPLHF
-,TRBV18,many,TRBJ2-7,TGTGCCAGCTCACCCGGTAGGGCTGTATCCGAGCAGTACTTC,CASSPGRAVSEQYF
-,TRBV4-1,many,TRBJ2-3,TGCGCCAGCAGCAATTCGAGGATTACCTCTAGCACAGATACGCAGTATTTT,CASSNSRITSSTDTQYF
-,TRBV27,-,TRBJ1-1,TGTGCCAGCAGTTCGTACCTCAGGAACACTGAAGCTTTCTTT,CASSSYLRNTEAFF
-,TRBV12-3/TRBV12-4,-,TRBJ1-6,TGTGCCAGCAGTTTAACAGGGAGGTCTTCACCCCTCCACTTT,CASSLTGRSSPLHF
-,TRBV30,many,TRBJ2-1,TGTGCCTGGAGTGTAACCGTCTACAATGAGCAGTTCTTC,CAWSVTVYNEQFF
TRBD1,TRBV5-1,-,TRBJ1-1,TGCGCCAGCAGCCTATCGGTGACAGGGCCCACTGAAGCTTTCTTT,CASSLSVTGPTEAFF
-,TRBV6-5,few,TRBJ2-5,TGTGCCAGCAGTTACCAACCGGGATCCCAAGAGACCCAGTACTTC,CASSYQPGSQETQYF
-,TRBV19,-,TRBJ2-1,TGTGCCACTGGAAGGGCAGGGGTATGGTCCGACAATGAGCAGTTCTTC,CATGRAGVWSDNEQFF
-,TRBV28,many,TRBJ2-5,TGTGCCAGCAGTTTGTATCGGGTAGAAGAGACCCAGTACTTC,CASSLYRVEETQYF
-,TRBV7-9,many,TRBJ2-5,TGTGCCAGCAGCAGCGTTGAAGAGACCCAGTACTTC,CASSSVEETQYF
-,TRBV5-1,few,TRBJ1-1,TGCGCCAGCAGCTTGGAGTCCCGCTCCTTTGGGGCTTTCTTT,CASSLESRSFGAFF
TRBD2,TRBV6-2/TRBV6-3,few,TRBJ2-5,TGTGCCAGCAGTTACGGGGGACTAGCGGGAGGGCCTGAGACCCAGTACTTC,CASSYGGLAGGPETQYF
-,TRBV6-1,few,TRBJ2-7,TGTGCCAGCAGTGATGACCGGGACACAATTTACGAGCAGTACTTC,CASSDDRDTIYEQYF
-,TRBV4-3,few,TRBJ2-3,TGCGCCAGCAGCCTCAGTCCGGGACACCCAGGAGATACGCAGTATTTT,CASSLSPGHPGDTQYF
-,TRBV19,few,TRBJ2-1,TGTGCCAGTAGTCCGTTAGCGGCCTACAATGAGCAGTTCTTC,CASSPLAAYNEQFF
TRBD1,TRBV7-2,many,TRBJ1-2,TGTGCCAGCAGCTTTATGGGACAGCTCCCTTATGGCTACACCTTC,CASSFMGQLPYGYTF
TRBD1,TRBV18,-,TRBJ1-3,TGTGCCAGCTCACCACCGAGACAGGGAGGCGTTGGAAACACCATATATTTT,CASSPPRQGGVGNTIYF
-,TRBV29-1,many,TRBJ1-1,TGCAGCGTTGACCCCAGGGGTACTGAAGCTTTCTTT,CSVDPRGTEAFF
-,TRBV4-3,few,TRBJ1-5,TGCGCCAGCAGCCAAGAGGAGGGGAGGACCCTTAGCAATCAGCCCCAGCATTTT,CASSQEEGRTLSNQPQHF
TRBD2,TRBV7-2,many,TRBJ2-1,TGTGCCAGCAGCTTCGGAGCGGGAGGGCCACATGAGCAGTTCTTC,CASSFGAGGPHEQFF
-,TRBV15,few,TRBJ1-4,TGTGCCACCAGCGGCCCTTTTGGGGAAAAACTGTTTTTT,CATSGPFGEKLFF
TRBD2,TRBV10-3,few,TRBJ2-1,TGTGCCATCTTGGGAGGGTTCAATGAGCAGTTCTTC,CAILGGFNEQFF
TRBD2,TRBV7-9,few,TRBJ2-3,TGTGCCAGCAGCTCCGGGACTAGCGGGAGGAGGGTAGATACGCAGTATTTT,CASSSGTSGRRVDTQYF
-,TRBV4-3,-,TRBJ1-6,TGCGCCAGCAGCCAAGACGTTACAGGGACTTCCTCACCCCTCCACTTT,CASSQDVTGTSSPLHF
TRBD1,TRBV5-1,-,TRBJ2-3,TGCGCCAGTGGGACGGGACAGACTAGCACAGATACGCAGTATTTT,CASGTGQTSTDTQYF
-,TRBV3-1,few,TRBJ2-1,TGTGCCAGCAGCCCAGGGTGGGTGTGGCCCTACAATGAGCAGTTCTTC,CASSPGWVWPYNEQFF
-,TRBV12-3/TRBV12-4,-,TRBJ2-7,TGTGCCAGCAGGCCGGGCCCCGACTACGAGCAGTACTTC,CASRPGPDYEQYF
TRBD2,TRBV11-1,many,TRBJ2-1,TGTGCCAGCAGGGGAGGGAACAATGAGCAGTTCTTC,CASRGGNNEQFF
-,TRBV2,few,TRBJ2-5,TGTGCCAGCAGTGATCTTGGGGGGCAAGAGACCCAGTACTTC,CASSDLGGQETQYF
-,TRBV5-1,many,TRBJ1-4,TGCGCCAGCAGCTTGAACAGAGGAGAAAAACTGTTTTTT,CASSLNRGEKLFF
-,TRBV6-1,few,TRBJ2-1,TGTGCCAGCAGACGGTGGGAATTTGGATCCTACAATGAGCAGTTCTTC,CASRRWEFGSYNEQFF
-,TRBV20-1,many,TRBJ1-6,TGCAGTGCTATTGACTCGAGCTCCTATAATTCACCCCTCCACTTT,CSAIDSSSYNSPLHF
-,TRBV19,-,TRBJ2-2,TGTGCCAGTAGTCCCATTGCCTCAGTCACCGGGGAGCTGTTTTTT,CASSPIASVTGELFF
-,TRBV13,few,TRBJ2-7,TGTGCCAGCAGCGTGGTCTCCCGATCCTACGAGCAGTACTTC,CASSVVSRSYEQYF
-,TRBV7-6,-,TRBJ2-2,TGTGCCAGCAGCTTTTTCAGGGGAAGAACCGGGGAGCTGTTTTTT,CASSFFRGRTGELFF
TRBD1,TRBV28,-,TRBJ2-7,TGTGCCAGCAGGGTTCAGGGGGCCTCGGATGAGCAGTACTTC,CASRVQGASDEQYF
-,TRBV7-8,-,TRBJ2-2,TGTGCCAGCAGCTTTTTTCATGGGGGGAACACCAGGGAGCTGTTTTTT,CASSFFHGGNTRELFF
-,TRBV9,-,TRBJ1-2,TGTGCCAGCAGCTATTCGGACAGAGAGTATGGCTACACCTTC,CASSYSDREYGYTF
-,TRBV28,-,TRBJ2-1,TGTGCCAGCAGATCAGGGGTTAGGTACAATGAGCAGTTCTTC,CASRSGVRYNEQFF